Here is one T cell receptor beta chain with its context. This entry is derived from a study of blood T cell repertoires in COVID-19. Clones were read by immunoSEQ multiplex PCR, and TCRdb kept only the in-frame ones, dropping some. Altogether roughly 150,000 clones are present, around 80% being singletons, with the ten largest covering roughly 15%. This CDR3 contains 16 residues. From germline, CDR1 is SGHNT and CDR2 YYREEE (reference sequence). Trimming took off 0 bases at V and 1 base at J, with 13 bases between the two ends. The gene calls are TRBV5-4 and TRBJ1-1, with TRBD1 as a possible D gene (6 bases). The source is a human donor with acute or convalescent COVID-19. The donor label of this sample is uncertain. Sequenced sample: peripheral blood. The DNA for the CDR3 is TGTGCCAGCAGCTTGGCCGGGCAGGGGAGGAACACTGAAGCTTTCTTT. This translates into CASSLAGQGRNTEAFF.